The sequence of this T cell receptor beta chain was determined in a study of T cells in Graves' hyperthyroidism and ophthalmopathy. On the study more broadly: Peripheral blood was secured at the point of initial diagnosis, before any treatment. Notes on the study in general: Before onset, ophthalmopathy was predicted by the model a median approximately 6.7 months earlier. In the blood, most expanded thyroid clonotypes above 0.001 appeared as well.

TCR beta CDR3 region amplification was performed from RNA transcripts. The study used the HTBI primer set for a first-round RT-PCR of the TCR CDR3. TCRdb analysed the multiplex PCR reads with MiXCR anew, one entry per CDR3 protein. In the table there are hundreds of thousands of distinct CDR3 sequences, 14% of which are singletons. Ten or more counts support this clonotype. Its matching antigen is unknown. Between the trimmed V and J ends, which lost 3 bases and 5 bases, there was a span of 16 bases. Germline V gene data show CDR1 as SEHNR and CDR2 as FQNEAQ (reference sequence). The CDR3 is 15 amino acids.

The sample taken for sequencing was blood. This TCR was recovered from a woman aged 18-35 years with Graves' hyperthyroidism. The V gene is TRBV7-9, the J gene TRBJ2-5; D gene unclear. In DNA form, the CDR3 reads TGTGCCAGCAGCTTCCGAGAAGGGCGCCGGGAGACCCAGTACTTC. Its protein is CASSFREGRRETQYF.